This TCR beta chain was captured in a study of beta chain features in type 1 diabetes. Study-wide context: The examined sorted cells totaled under 120 million across samples.

Of note for this clone: Its antigen is undetermined.

What was sequenced were expressed TCRB transcripts, since all of the isolated RNA had been reverse transcribed. Clones were read by immunoSEQ multiplex PCR, and TCRdb kept only the in-frame ones, dropping some. The data contain hundreds of thousands of clones, roughly 30% of them singletons. Germline CDR1 MNHEY, CDR2 SVGAGI. After removal of 0 bases from V and 2 bases from J, the junction contained 3 bases not matched to a gene. This CDR3 contains 16 residues. General study findings and limits: Insertions at VDJ junctions were less frequent in type 1 diabetes patients. These patients also deleted more nucleotides at the same junctions. Resolution of whether HLA type affects TCRB rearrangement was not achieved here.

This clonotype originated in a young man in good health. The chain combines TRBV6-5 with TRBJ2-5; 10 nucleotides align to TRBD2. Material: naive CD4+ T cells from blood. The CDR3 nucleotides are TGTGCCAGCAGTTACTCCGCTAGCGGGGGTCAAGAGACCCAGTACTTC. Protein: CASSYSASGGQETQYF.